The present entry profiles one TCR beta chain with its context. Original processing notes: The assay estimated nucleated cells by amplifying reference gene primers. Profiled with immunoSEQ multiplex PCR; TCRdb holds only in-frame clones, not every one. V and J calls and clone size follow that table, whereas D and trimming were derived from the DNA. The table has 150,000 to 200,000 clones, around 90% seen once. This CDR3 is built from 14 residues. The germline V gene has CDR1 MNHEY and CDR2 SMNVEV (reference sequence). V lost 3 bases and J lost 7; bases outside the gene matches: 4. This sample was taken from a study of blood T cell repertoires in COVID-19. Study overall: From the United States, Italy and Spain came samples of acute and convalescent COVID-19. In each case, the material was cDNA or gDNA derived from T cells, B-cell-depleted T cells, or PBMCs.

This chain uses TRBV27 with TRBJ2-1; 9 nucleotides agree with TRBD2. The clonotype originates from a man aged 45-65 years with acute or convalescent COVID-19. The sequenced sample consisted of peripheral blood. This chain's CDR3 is CASSFSGSGNEQFF. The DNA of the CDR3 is TGTGCCAGCAGTTTTAGCGGGAGTGGGAATGAGCAGTTCTTC.